Presented here are 17 T cell receptor beta chains from one specimen sequenced in a study of OX40 agonist ivuxolimab in advanced cancers. The library was produced with the immunoSEQ multiplex PCR assay. TCRdb took over this immuneACCESS table, retaining in-frame rearrangements with V and J assigned. Such tables are incomplete; in checked studies, under half of the missing clones stem from an unresolved V gene, and the remainder is unexplained. This sample lists tens of thousands of clones; about 86% were detected once. The biggest ten clones account for 0.9% to 1.2% of the sample. Sequenced here: CD4+ or CD8+ T cells sorted from blood, sampled in a trial of the OX40 agonist ivuxolimab. These TCRs come from an adult with an advanced solid tumor such as melanoma, head and neck, liver or kidney cancer.

The V call is TRBV7-2, the J call TRBJ2-3, with a tentative D call TRBD2 (6 bases). Trimming shortened V by 4 bases and J by 3 bases, and 17 bases separated the two germline ends. Germline V gives CDR1 SGHTA, CDR2 FQGNSA. The CDR3 sequence is 16 residues long. This CDR3 is CASSSRTGSQTDTQYF. The CDR3 DNA reads as TGTGCCAGCAGCTCACGGACCGGGAGCCAGACAGATACGCAGTATTTT.

The V gene is TRBV7-9, the J gene TRBJ2-7, with 16 positions matching TRBD2. CDR1 is SEHNR, CDR2 FQNEAQ, per germline (reference sequence). Unmatched junction bases numbered 4, after V lost 5 bases and J lost 0 bases. This CDR3 has 17 amino acids. CDR3 residues: CASSPGLAGGGSYEQYF. For the CDR3, the DNA is TGTGCCAGCAGCCCGGGACTAGCGGGAGGGGGCTCCTACGAGCAGTACTTC.

This clone was seen a single time. The chain uses TRBV10-3 and TRBJ2-2; D possibly corresponds to TRBD2 (6 bases). The CDR3 extends over 16 amino acids. With 3 bases removed from V and 5 bases from J, the gap between germline ends came to 16 bases. Per the germline V gene, CDR1 is ENHRY and CDR2 is SYGVKD. This CDR3 is CAISDLEGGMTGELFF. The CDR3 DNA reads as TGTGCCATCAGTGACCTCGAAGGCGGGATGACCGGGGAGCTGTTTTTT.

The chain links TRBV7-2 to TRBJ2-7, with 12 bases fitting TRBD2. CDR1 and CDR2 (germline): SGHTA, FQGNSA. The CDR3 covers 15 residues. V lost 4 bases and J lost 5; bases outside the gene matches: 6. The DNA of the CDR3 is TGTGCCAGCAGCTCCCGGACTAGCGGGACCAACGAGCAGTACTTC. Translating gives CASSSRTSGTNEQYF.

This clone was counted a few times. The chain recombines TRBV6-1 with TRBJ2-1; the D gene is possibly TRBD2 (6 bases). The CDR3 covers 16 residues. Germline CDR1 and CDR2: MNHNS and SASEGT. Trimming removed 4 bases from V and 0 bases from J, with 13 bases in between. CDR3 region: CASSGGDSSSYNEQFF. The CDR3, as DNA: TGTGCCAGCAGTGGAGGGGACTCAAGCTCCTACAATGAGCAGTTCTTC.

CDR3 in DNA: TGTGCCAGCAGAGACTATAGCGGGAGTAGGGACGAGCAGTTCTTC. Translated: CASRDYSGSRDEQFF. V and J are TRBV6-6 and TRBJ2-1; TRBD2 matches 9 bases. Germline CDR1 is MNHNY and CDR2 is SVGAGI (reference sequence). The CDR3 is made up of 15 amino acids. J was trimmed by 10 bases and V by 6 bases; bases with no gene match: 13.

The chain recombines TRBV7-8 with TRBJ2-3, with TRBD2 matching 8 bases. Germline V gene lookup returns CDR1 SGHVS and CDR2 FQNEAQ. This CDR3 has 16 amino acids. The trim removed 2 bases at V and 3 bases at J, leaving 7 bases unmatched. The CDR3 region has the DNA TGTGCCAGCAGCTTATTCGCAGCGGGAGATACAGATACGCAGTATTTT. As protein: CASSLFAAGDTDTQYF.

The chain uses TRBV6-1 and TRBJ1-5; 7 nucleotides match TRBD1. J was trimmed by 1 base and V by 6 bases; bases with no gene match: 3. There are 14 residues in the CDR3. Germline assignment: CDR1 MNHNS and CDR2 SASEGT. The CDR3 region has the DNA TGTGCCAGCAGGGAACAGGGGAGCAATCAGCCCCAGCATTTT. This codes for CASREQGSNQPQHF.

This clone appeared once. This chain uses TRBV30 with TRBJ2-3; D is perhaps TRBD1 or TRBD2 (6 bases each). Germline V gene sequence: CDR1 GTSNPN, CDR2 SVGIG (reference sequence). The CDR3 contains 14 residues. V lost 2 bases to trimming and J lost 0 bases, with 9 bases between them. The CDR3 region is CAWSRGTSTDTQYF. The CDR3 bases are TGTGCCTGGAGTAGGGGGACTAGCACAGATACGCAGTATTTT.

The CDR3 here is CASTVNTEAFF. CDR3 bases: TGTGCCAGCACAGTGAACACTGAAGCTTTCTTT. This rearrangement joins TRBV6-1 to TRBJ1-1; no firm D call. This CDR3 spans 11 amino acids. The V end lost 7 bases, the J end lost 0 bases, and 3 bases lay between the germline ends. Germline CDR1 reads MNHNS; CDR2 reads SASEGT.

About this clone itself: At one end, the junction sequence differs from germline, possibly due to a read error. This rearrangement joins TRBV6-1 to TRBJ1-2, with D perhaps matching TRBD1 (6 bases). Germline CDR1 reads MNHNS; CDR2 reads SASEGT. This CDR3 is built from 15 residues. CDR3 nucleotide sequence: TGTGCCAGCAGCCCCGCACAGGGAGGTAACAATGGCTACACCTTC. Amino acid sequence: CASSPAQGGNNGYTF.

The chain couples TRBV6-5 to TRBJ1-1, with 7 bases lining up with TRBD1. From germline, CDR1 is MNHEY and CDR2 SVGAGI. The CDR3 totals 14 residues. Trimming at V came to 1 base and at J to 6 bases, leaving 5 bases not matched to a gene. The CDR3 region has the DNA TGTGCCAGCAGTTACTACAACAGGGGTCCTGAAGCTTTCTTT. Protein: CASSYYNRGPEAFF.

The CDR3 is CASSQDRAGELFF. The CDR3 region has the DNA TGTGCCAGCAGCCAAGATCGGGCTGGGGAGCTGTTTTTT. The chain employs TRBV4-2 and TRBJ2-2; unclear D gene. Deletions cut 0 bases from V and 8 bases from J, with 7 bases between. Germline assignment: CDR1 LGHNA and CDR2 YNFKEQ. The CDR3 spans 13 residues.

The genes are TRBV7-2 and TRBJ1-5; D remains ambiguous. CDR3 length: 12 amino acids. Trimming shortened V by 5 bases and J by 4 bases, and 6 bases separated the two germline ends. Germline V gene sequence: CDR1 SGHTA, CDR2 FQGNSA. As DNA, the CDR3 is TGTGCCAGCAGCATATGGAATCAGCCCCAGCATTTT. Its protein is CASSIWNQPQHF. The full variable domain, in which reference TRBV7-2 and TRBJ1-5 provide the parts outside the CDR3, is GAGVSQSPSNKVTEKGKDVELRCDPISGHTALYWYRQSLGQGLEFLIYFQGNSAPDKSGLPSDRFSAERTGGSVSTLTIQRTQQEDSAVYLCASSIWNQPQHFGDGTRLSIL.

The J gene is TRBJ2-6, the V gene TRBV28; tentative D call: TRBD1 (6 bases). Trimming cost V 5 bases and J 0 bases, with 14 bases left between them. CDR1 MDHEN and CDR2 SYDVKM come from the germline V gene. The CDR3 is 17 amino acids. The CDR3 nucleotides are TGTGCCAGCAGTCTGGGGACACTTTACTCTGGGGCCAACGTCCTGACTTTC. Translation: CASSLGTLYSGANVLTF.

The chain links TRBV5-1 to TRBJ2-5, with TRBD2 matching 9 bases. The germline V gene encodes CDR1 SGHRS and CDR2 YFSETQ. V was pared by 4 bases and J by 5 bases, with 9 bases of the junction left unmatched. CDR3 length: 15 residues. CDR3 DNA: TGCGCCAGCAGCATTAGCGGGAGAATAGAGGAGACCCAGTACTTC. Protein: CASSISGRIEETQYF.

V usage is TRBV13 and J usage is TRBJ2-3, with D possibly called TRBD1 or TRBD2 (5 bases each). Trimming removed 5 bases from V and 2 bases from J, with 14 bases in between. CDR1 is PRHDT, CDR2 FYEKMQ, per germline (reference sequence). The CDR3 spans 15 residues. CDR3 region: CASSDPRDDTDTQYF. The CDR3 region has the DNA TGTGCCAGCAGCGATCCCCGGGACGACACAGATACGCAGTATTTT.